This T cell receptor (beta chain) originates from a study of T cell changes during pregnancy in multiple sclerosis. V was cut by 1 base and J by 8 bases, with 11 bases left in between. Germline V lookup: CDR1 SGHDN, CDR2 FVKESK. CDR3 length equals 13 residues. The method was immunoSEQ multiplex PCR; TCRdb's version includes in-frame clones alone and lacks a portion of them. The sample records around 50,000 clones, roughly nine tenths being singletons. This rearrangement joins TRBV14 to TRBJ1-2; perhaps TRBD1 as D (5 bases). The source is a female donor with multiple sclerosis, enrolled in a pregnancy study. The sample consisted of CD8+ T cells from peripheral blood mononuclear cells, taken in the second trimester of pregnancy. The CDR3 loop is CASSQVQGRGYTF. The CDR3 region has the DNA TGTGCCAGCAGCCAAGTGCAGGGTCGCGGCTACACCTTC.